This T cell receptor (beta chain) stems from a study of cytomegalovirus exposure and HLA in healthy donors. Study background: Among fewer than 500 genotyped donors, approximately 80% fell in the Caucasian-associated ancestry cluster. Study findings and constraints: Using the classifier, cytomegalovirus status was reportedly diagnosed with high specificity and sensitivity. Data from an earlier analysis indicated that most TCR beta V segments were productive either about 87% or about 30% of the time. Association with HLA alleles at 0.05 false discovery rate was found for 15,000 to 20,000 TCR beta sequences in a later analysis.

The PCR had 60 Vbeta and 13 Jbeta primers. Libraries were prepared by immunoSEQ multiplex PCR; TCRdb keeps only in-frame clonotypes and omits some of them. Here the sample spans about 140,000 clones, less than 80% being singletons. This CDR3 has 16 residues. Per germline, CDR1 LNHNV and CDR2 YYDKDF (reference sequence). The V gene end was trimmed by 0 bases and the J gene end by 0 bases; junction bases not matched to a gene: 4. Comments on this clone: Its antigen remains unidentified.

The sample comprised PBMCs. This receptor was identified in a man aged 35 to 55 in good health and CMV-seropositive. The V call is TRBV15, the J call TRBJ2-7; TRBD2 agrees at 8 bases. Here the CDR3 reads CATSRDLSGSSYEQYF. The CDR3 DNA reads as TGTGCCACCAGCAGAGATCTGAGCGGGAGCTCCTACGAGCAGTACTTC.